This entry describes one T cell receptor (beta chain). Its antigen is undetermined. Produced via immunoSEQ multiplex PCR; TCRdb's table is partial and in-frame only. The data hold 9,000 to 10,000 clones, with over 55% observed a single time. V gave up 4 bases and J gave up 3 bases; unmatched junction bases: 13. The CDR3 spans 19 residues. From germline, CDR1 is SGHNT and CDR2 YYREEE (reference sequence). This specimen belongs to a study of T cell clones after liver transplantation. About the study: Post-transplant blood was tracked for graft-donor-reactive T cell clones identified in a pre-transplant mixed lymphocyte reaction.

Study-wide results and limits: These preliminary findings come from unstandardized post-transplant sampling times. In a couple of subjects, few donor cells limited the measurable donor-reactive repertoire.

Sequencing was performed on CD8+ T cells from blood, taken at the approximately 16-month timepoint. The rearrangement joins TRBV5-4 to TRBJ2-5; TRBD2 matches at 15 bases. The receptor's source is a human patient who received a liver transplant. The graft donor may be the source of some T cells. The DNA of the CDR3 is TGTGCCAGCAGCCCAAGACAGGGCGGACTAGCGGGGGGGAAAGAGACCCAGTACTTC. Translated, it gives CASSPRQGGLAGGKETQYF.